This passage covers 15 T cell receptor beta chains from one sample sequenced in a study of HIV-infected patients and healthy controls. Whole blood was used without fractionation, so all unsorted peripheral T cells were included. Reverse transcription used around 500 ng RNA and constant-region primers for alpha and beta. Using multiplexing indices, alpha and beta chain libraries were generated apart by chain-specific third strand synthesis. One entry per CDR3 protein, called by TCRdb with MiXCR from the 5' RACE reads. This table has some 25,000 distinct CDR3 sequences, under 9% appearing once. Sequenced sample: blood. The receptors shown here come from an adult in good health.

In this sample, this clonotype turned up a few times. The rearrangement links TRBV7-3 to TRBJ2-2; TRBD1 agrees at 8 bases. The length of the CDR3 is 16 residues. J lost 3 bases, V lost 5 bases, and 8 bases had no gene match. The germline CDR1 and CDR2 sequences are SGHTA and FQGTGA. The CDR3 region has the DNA TGTGCCAGCAGCCCCCGACAGGGGATTGACACCGGGGAGCTGTTTTTT. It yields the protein CASSPRQGIDTGELFF.

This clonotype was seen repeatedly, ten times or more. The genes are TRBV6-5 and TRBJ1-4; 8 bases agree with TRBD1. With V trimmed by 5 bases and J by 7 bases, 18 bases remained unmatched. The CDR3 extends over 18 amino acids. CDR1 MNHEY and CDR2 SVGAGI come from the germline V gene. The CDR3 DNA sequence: TGTGCCAGCAGTCAAAGGCGGATAGGACAGGGACAAACTGAAAAACTGTTTTTT. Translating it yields CASSQRRIGQGQTEKLFF.

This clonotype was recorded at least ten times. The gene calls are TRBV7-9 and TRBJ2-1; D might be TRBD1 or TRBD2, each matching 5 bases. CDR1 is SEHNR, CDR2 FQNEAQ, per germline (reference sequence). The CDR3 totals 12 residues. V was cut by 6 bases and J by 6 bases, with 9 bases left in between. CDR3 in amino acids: CASSRGVNEQFF. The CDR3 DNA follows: TGTGCCAGCAGTAGAGGGGTCAATGAGCAGTTCTTC. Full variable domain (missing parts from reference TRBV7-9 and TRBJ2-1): DTGVSQNPRHKITKRGQNVTFRCDPISEHNRLYWYRQTLGQGPEFLTYFQNEAQLEKSRLLSDRFSAERPKGSFSTLEIQRTEQGDSAMYLCASSRGVNEQFFGPGTRLTVL.

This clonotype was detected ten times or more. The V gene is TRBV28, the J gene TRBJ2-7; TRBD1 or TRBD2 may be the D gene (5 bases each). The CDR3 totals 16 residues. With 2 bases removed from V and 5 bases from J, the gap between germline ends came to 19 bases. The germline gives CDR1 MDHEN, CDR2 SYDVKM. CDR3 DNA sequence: TGTGCCAGCAGTTTAGGGTTTCGGGGCGGGTCCCACGAGCAGTACTTC. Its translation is CASSLGFRGGSHEQYF. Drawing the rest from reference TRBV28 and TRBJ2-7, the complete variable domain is DVKVTQSSRYLVKRTGEKVFLECVQDMDHENMFWYRQDPGLGLRLIYFSYDVKMKEKGDIPEGYSVSREKKERFSLILESASTNQTSMYLCASSLGFRGGSHEQYFGPGTRLTVT.

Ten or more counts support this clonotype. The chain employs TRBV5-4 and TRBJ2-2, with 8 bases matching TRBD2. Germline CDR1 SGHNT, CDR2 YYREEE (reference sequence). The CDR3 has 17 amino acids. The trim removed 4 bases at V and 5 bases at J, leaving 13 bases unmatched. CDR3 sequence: CASSPDGGAVMTGELFF. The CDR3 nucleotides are TGTGCCAGCAGCCCGGACGGGGGGGCGGTGATGACCGGGGAGCTGTTTTTT. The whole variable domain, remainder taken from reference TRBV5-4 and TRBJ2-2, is ETGVTQSPTHLIKTRGQQVTLRCSSQSGHNTVSWYQQALGQGPQFIFQYYREEENGRGNFPPRFSGLQFPNYSSELNVNALELDDSALYLCASSPDGGAVMTGELFFGEGSRLTVL.

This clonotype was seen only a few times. CDR3 nucleotide sequence: TGTGCCAGCAGCTACCCCCTGGGCGGATCCTACAATGAGCAGTTCTTC. Translating gives CASSYPLGGSYNEQFF. The chain recombines TRBV7-9 with TRBJ2-1; D is uncertain. Trimming took off 4 bases at V and 1 base at J, with 14 bases between the two ends. Germline CDR1 is SEHNR and CDR2 is FQNEAQ (reference sequence). This CDR3 has 16 amino acids.

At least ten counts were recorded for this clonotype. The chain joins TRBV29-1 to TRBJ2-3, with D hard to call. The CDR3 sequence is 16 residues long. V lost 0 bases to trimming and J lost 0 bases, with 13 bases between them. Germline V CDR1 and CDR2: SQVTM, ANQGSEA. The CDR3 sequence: CSVEDFVWGSTDTQYF. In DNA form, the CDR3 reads TGCAGCGTTGAAGATTTCGTGTGGGGAAGCACAGATACGCAGTATTTT.

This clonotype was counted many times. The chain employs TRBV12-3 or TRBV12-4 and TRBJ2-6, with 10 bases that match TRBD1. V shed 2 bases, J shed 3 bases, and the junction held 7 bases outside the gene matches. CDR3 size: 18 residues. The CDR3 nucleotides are TGTGCCAGCAGTTTAATGGGGACAGGGGAGTATGGGGCCAACGTCCTGACTTTC. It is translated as CASSLMGTGEYGANVLTF.

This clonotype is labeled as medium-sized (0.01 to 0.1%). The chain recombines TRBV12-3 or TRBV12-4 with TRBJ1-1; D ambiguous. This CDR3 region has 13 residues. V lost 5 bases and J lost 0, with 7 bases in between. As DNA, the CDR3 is TGTGCCAGCAGTCCGACGGTGAACACTGAAGCTTTCTTT. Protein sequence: CASSPTVNTEAFF.

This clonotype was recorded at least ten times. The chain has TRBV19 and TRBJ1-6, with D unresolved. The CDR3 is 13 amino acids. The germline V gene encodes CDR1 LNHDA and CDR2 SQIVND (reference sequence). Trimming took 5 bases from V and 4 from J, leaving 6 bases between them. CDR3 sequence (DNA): TGTGCCAGTAGTGGACCTTATAATTCACCCCTCCACTTT. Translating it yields CASSGPYNSPLHF.

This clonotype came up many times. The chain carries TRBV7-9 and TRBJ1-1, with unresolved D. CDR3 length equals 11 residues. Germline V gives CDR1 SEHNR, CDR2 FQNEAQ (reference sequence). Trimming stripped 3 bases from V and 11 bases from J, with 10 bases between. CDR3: CASSFGPDAFF. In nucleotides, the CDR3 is TGTGCCAGCAGCTTTGGGCCAGATGCTTTCTTT. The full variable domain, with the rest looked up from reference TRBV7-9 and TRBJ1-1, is DTGVSQNPRHKITKRGQNVTFRCDPISEHNRLYWYRQTLGQGPEFLTYFQNEAQLEKSRLLSDRFSAERPKGSFSTLEIQRTEQGDSAMYLCASSFGPDAFFGQGTRLTVV.

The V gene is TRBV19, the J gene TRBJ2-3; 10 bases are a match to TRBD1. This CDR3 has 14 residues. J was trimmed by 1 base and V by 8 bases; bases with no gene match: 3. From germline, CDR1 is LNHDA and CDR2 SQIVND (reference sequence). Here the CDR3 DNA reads TGTGCCAGTGGGGACAGGGGCGGCACAGATACGCAGTATTTT. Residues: CASGDRGGTDTQYF.

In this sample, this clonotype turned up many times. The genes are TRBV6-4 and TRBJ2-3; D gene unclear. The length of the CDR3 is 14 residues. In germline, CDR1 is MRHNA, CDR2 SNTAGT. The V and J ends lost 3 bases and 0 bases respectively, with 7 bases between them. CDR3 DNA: TGTGCCAGCAGTGAAGAGCTAAGCACAGATACGCAGTATTTT. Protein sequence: CASSEELSTDTQYF.

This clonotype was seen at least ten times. CDR3 sequence: CASSDFKGGGATDTQYF. The CDR3 nucleotides read TGTGCCAGCAGTGATTTTAAAGGCGGGGGGGCAACAGATACGCAGTATTTT. The chain combines TRBV6-1 with TRBJ2-3; 9 positions agree with TRBD2. There are 17 residues in the CDR3. Germline-derived CDR1 and CDR2 are MNHNS and SASEGT. The V segment lost 3 bases and the J segment 3 bases; nucleotides outside the gene matches: 10.

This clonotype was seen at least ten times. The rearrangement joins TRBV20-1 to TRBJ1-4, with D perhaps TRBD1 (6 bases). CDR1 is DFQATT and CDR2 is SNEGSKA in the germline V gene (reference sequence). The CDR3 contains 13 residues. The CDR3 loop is CSGDRSFNEKLFF. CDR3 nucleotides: TGCAGCGGAGACAGGTCTTTTAATGAAAAACTGTTTTTT.